A single sample is the source of the 10 T cell receptor beta chains below, sequenced in a study of blood T cells in healthy people across ages. With a J-beta primer mix and a sample-barcoded 5' primer, a second PCR ran 7 to 11 cycles. TCRdb used MiXCR to reprocess the 5' RACE reads, holding one entry per CDR3 protein. The table has approximately 900,000 distinct CDR3 sequences, roughly 28% seen once; the top ten hold more than 8.5%. This sample also belongs to another study, concerning T cells of mothers and their children.

Input material: blood. The receptors derive from a woman between 40 and 50 years old in good health.

This clonotype was seen more than once but under ten times. This chain connects TRBV2 to TRBJ1-5, with D perhaps TRBD1 (5 bases). Germline CDR1 reads SNHLY; CDR2 reads FYNNEI. V lost 2 bases to trimming and J lost 6 bases, with 11 bases between them. The CDR3 sequence is 14 residues long. Written as DNA, the CDR3 is TGTGCCAGCAGTGAACGTGGGGGTATTCAGCCCCAGCATTTT. It specifies CASSERGGIQPQHF. The complete variable domain, with remaining parts taken from reference TRBV2 and TRBJ1-5, reads EPEVTQTPSHQVTQMGQEVILRCVPISNHLYFYWYRQILGQKVEFLVSFYNNEISEKSEIFDDQFSVERPDGSNFTLKIRSTKLEDSAMYFCASSERGGIQPQHFGDGTRLSIL.

A few counts support this clonotype. The chain joins TRBV20-1 to TRBJ1-2; a weak D match, TRBD1 (5 bases). There are 13 residues in the CDR3. Trimming took 6 bases from V and 3 from J, leaving 14 bases between them. Germline V gene data show CDR1 as DFQATT and CDR2 as SNEGSKA (reference sequence). CDR3 in amino acids: CSAEPGRDYGYTF. The CDR3, as DNA: TGCAGTGCCGAACCCGGCAGGGACTATGGCTACACCTTC.

This clonotype was picked up many times. The V and J genes are TRBV6-1 and TRBJ1-2; D gene uncertain. The CDR3 sequence is 11 residues long. Trimming stripped 1 base from V and 9 bases from J, with 6 bases between. CDR1 is MNHNS and CDR2 is SASEGT in the germline V gene. CDR3 bases: TGTGCCAGCAGTGAAGGAATAAGCTACACCTTC. Residues: CASSEGISYTF.

This clonotype was seen many times. This rearrangement joins TRBV10-3 to TRBJ2-7, with D perhaps being TRBD1 or TRBD2 (5 bases each). V was trimmed by 0 bases and J by 6 bases, leaving 15 bases between them. Germline V CDR1 and CDR2: ENHRY, SYGVKD. The CDR3 sequence is 15 residues long. CDR3 nucleotides: TGTGCCATCAGTGAGTCGGGACCGGCTTTGGGCGAGCAGTACTTC. Protein sequence: CAISESGPALGEQYF.

Notes on this clonotype: One end of the junction fails to match germline, which may point to a read error. The chain is built from TRBV7-8 and TRBJ2-1, with D tentatively TRBD1 (6 bases). Germline V lookup: CDR1 SGHVS, CDR2 FQNEAQ. CDR3 length equals 15 residues. The CDR3 is CASSLQQGFYNERFF. The CDR3 DNA reads as TGTGCCAGCAGCTTACAACAGGGTTTCTACAATGAGCGGTTCTTC.

The rearrangement joins TRBV3-1 to TRBJ2-7; TRBD1 is a possible D gene (5 bases). Germline values: CDR1 LGHDT, CDR2 YNNKEL (reference sequence). V lost 0 bases and J lost 5, with 14 bases in between. The CDR3 sequence is 15 residues long. CDR3 DNA: TGTGCCAGCAGCCAAGAGGCAGGGCTTTCCCACGAGCAGTACTTC. Protein sequence: CASSQEAGLSHEQYF.

This clonotype was seen only a few times. The chain has TRBV6-7 and TRBJ1-1, with 7 positions matching TRBD1. TRBV6-7 is an open reading frame, and its role is uncertain. The V and J ends lost 4 bases and 8 bases, in that order; junction bases with no gene match: 4. This CDR3 spans 12 amino acids. The CDR3, as DNA: TGTGCCAGCAGTTTAGGGGACAGCGAAGCTTTCTTT. Protein sequence: CASSLGDSEAFF.

V is TRBV18 and J is TRBJ1-2; 7 bases are shared with TRBD1. CDR3 length: 13 amino acids. Looked up from germline, CDR1 is KGHSH and CDR2 is LQKENI. V lost 6 bases and J lost 9; bases outside the gene matches: 10. CDR3 sequence: CASSPDREYSYTF. Here the CDR3 DNA reads TGTGCCAGCTCCCCCGACAGGGAATATAGCTACACCTTC.

Comments on this clonotype: A much larger clone differs by one base, so this may be a read error. Because the CDR3 is missing its conserved closing phenylalanine or tryptophan, this is likely a read error. The rearrangement joins TRBV11-1 to TRBJ2-7; 7 nucleotides agree with TRBD2. The germline V gene has CDR1 SGHAT and CDR2 FQDESV (reference sequence). Trimming at V came to 3 bases and at J to 0 bases, leaving 2 bases not matched to a gene. The CDR3 is made up of 14 amino acids. Here the CDR3 reads CASSLSGDSYEQYL. CDR3 in DNA: TGTGCCAGCAGCTTGAGCGGGGACTCCTACGAGCAGTACCTC.

This clonotype was recorded many times. The V call is TRBV9, the J call TRBJ2-7; D may correspond to TRBD1 or TRBD2 (5 bases each). CDR1 is SGDLS, CDR2 YYNGEE, per germline. This CDR3 region has 14 residues. V was shortened by 2 bases and J by 6 bases, with 15 bases between the two germline ends. The CDR3 region is CASSVGTLGLEQYF. In DNA, the CDR3 is TGTGCCAGCAGCGTTGGGACCTTGGGGCTCGAGCAGTACTTC.